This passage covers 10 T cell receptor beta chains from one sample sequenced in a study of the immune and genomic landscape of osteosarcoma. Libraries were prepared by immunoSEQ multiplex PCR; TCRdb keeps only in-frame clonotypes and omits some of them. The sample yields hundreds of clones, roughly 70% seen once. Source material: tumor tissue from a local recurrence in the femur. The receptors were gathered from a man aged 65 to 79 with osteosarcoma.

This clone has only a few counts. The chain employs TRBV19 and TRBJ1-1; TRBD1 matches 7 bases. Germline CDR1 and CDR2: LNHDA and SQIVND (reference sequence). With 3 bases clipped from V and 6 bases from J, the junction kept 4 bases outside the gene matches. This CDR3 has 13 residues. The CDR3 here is CASSIVGTAEAFF. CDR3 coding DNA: TGTGCCAGTAGTATTGTGGGGACAGCTGAAGCTTTCTTT.

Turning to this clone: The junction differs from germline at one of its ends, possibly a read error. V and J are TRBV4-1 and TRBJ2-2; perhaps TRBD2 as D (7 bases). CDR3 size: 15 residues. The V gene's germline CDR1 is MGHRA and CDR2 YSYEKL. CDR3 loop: CASSQDPGGGGELFF. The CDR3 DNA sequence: TGCGCCAGCAGTCAAGACCCGGGGGGCGGCGGGGAGCTGTTTTTT.

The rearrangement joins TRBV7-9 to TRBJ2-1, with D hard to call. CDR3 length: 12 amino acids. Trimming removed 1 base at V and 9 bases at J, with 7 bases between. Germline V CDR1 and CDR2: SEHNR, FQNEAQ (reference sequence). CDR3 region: CASSLEGGEQFF. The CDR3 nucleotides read TGTGCCAGCAGCTTAGAGGGTGGTGAGCAGTTCTTC.

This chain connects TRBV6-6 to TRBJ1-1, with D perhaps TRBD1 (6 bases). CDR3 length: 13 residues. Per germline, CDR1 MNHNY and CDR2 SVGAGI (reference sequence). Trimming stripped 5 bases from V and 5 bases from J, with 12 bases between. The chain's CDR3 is CASSLGGNTEAFF. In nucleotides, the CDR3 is TGTGCCAGCAGTCTAGGGGGGAATACTGAAGCTTTCTTT.

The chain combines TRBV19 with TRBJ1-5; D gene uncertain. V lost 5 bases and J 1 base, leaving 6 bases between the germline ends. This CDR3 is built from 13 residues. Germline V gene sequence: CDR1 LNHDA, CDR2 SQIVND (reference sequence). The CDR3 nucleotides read TGTGCCAGTAGTGACATAAGCAATCAGCCCCAGCATTTT. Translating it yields CASSDISNQPQHF.

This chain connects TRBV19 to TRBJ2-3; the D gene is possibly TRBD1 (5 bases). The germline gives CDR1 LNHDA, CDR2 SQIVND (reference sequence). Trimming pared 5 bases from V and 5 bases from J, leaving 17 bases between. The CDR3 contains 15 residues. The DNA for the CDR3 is TGTGCCAGTAGTTTTGGAGCAGGGAAAGGAGATACGCAGTATTTT. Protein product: CASSFGAGKGDTQYF.

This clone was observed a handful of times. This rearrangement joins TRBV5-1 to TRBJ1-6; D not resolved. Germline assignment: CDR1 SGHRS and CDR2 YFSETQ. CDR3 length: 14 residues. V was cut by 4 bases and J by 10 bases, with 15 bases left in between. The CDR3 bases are TGCGCCAGCAGCCTCGGACGCCCGGAGTCACCCCTCCACTTT. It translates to CASSLGRPESPLHF. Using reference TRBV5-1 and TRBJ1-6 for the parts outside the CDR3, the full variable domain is KAGVTQTPRYLIKTRGQQVTLSCSPISGHRSVSWYQQTPGQGLQFLFEYFSETQRNKGNFPGRFSGRQFSNSRSEMNVSTLELGDSALYLCASSLGRPESPLHFGNGTRLTVT.

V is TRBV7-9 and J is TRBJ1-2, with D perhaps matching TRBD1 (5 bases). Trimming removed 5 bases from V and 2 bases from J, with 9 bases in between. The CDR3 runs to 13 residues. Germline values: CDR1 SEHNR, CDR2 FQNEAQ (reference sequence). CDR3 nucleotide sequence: TGTGCCAGCAGCCAAGGGGACAACTATGGCTACACCTTC. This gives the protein CASSQGDNYGYTF.

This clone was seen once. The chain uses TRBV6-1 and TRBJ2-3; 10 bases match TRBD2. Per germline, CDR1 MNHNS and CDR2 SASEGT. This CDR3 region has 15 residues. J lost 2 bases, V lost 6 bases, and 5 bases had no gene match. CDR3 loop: CASRFSGGHTDTQYF. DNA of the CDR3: TGTGCCAGCAGATTTAGCGGGGGGCACACAGATACGCAGTATTTT.

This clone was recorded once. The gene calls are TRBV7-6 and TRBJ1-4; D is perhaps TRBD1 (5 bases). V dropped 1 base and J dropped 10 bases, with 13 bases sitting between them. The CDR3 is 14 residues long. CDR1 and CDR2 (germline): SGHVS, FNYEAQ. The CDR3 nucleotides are TGTGCCAGCAGCTTAGATGTTGGGGCGGGAAAACTGTTTTTT. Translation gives CASSLDVGAGKLFF.